Described below is a single T cell receptor beta chain sequence and its context. This CDR3 spans 18 amino acids. V was pared by 2 bases and J by 4 bases, with 20 bases between. The germline V gene encodes CDR1 LGHNT and CDR2 FRNRAP. This entry belongs to a study of shared T cell receptors in the human thymus. Assay used: immunoSEQ multiplex PCR; TCRdb lists only in-frame clones, some missing. The repertoire consists of hundreds of thousands of clones, with about 90% occurring once and the leading ten covering over 0.008%. These records were also assigned to another study, of human thymus T cells. That publication notes: Thymic samples were excised during corrective heart operations.

This TCR derives from a boy under two years old with a congenital heart defect. The sample consisted of thymocytes. The rearrangement links TRBV12-5 to TRBJ2-2, with a possible D match to TRBD2 (6 bases). CDR3 sequence: CASGLRDLGGGGTGELFF. CDR3 bases: TGTGCTAGTGGTTTGCGTGATCTGGGAGGCGGTGGCACCGGGGAGCTGTTTTTT. Full variable domain (outside the CDR3, taken from reference TRBV12-5 and TRBJ2-2): DARVTQTPRHKVTEMGQEVTMRCQPILGHNTVFWYRQTMMQGLELLAYFRNRAPLDDSGMPKDRFSAEMPDATLATLKIQPSEPRDSAVYFCASGLRDLGGGGTGELFFGEGSRLTVL.